This passage covers 8 T cell receptor beta chains from one sample sequenced in a study of control samples from healthy donors and cancer patients. The table came from immunoSEQ multiplex PCR; TCRdb's copy has only in-frame clones and leaves some out. Seen here are 150,000 to 200,000 clones, around 90% observed once, and the top ten hold just over 1.4%. Sequenced input: blood. Receptor source: a man in his thirties or forties in good health.

The chain combines TRBV6-5 with TRBJ1-2; 7 nucleotides match TRBD1. Trimming took 6 bases from V and 7 from J; bases not matched to a gene: 14. Per the germline V gene, CDR1 is MNHEY and CDR2 is SVGAGI. The CDR3 is 15 amino acids. The DNA of the CDR3 is TGTGCCAGCAGCCGGGACAGCCTGGGCCTGGGTGGCTACACCTTC. This gives the protein CASSRDSLGLGGYTF.

J is TRBJ2-5 and V is TRBV10-2; 8 nucleotides line up with TRBD1. CDR3 length: 14 residues. The germline CDR1 and CDR2 sequences are WSHSY and SAAADI. J lost 1 base, V lost 6 bases, and 4 bases had no gene match. The CDR3 coding sequence is TGCGCCAGCAGAGCGACAGGGGCCCAAGAGACCCAGTACTTC. It encodes CASRATGAQETQYF.

The chain has TRBV7-9 and TRBJ1-2; D gene uncertain. The CDR3 is 14 residues long. The germline V gene has CDR1 SEHNR and CDR2 FQNEAQ (reference sequence). V dropped 4 bases and J dropped 8 bases, with 17 bases sitting between them. This CDR3 is CASSSHLGGTGYTF. CDR3 coding DNA: TGTGCCAGCAGCTCCCACCTTGGAGGAACCGGCTACACCTTC.

This rearrangement joins TRBV6-5 to TRBJ2-1, with TRBD1 identical over 8 bases. Per germline, CDR1 MNHEY and CDR2 SVGAGI. The V gene end was trimmed by 8 bases and the J gene end by 5 bases; junction bases not matched to a gene: 11. This CDR3 is 15 amino acids long. In DNA, the CDR3 is TGTGCCAGCCAACGGACAGGGACTTGGAACAATGAGCAGTTCTTC. It is translated as CASQRTGTWNNEQFF.

On this clone itself: Other DNA sequences in this sample translate to the same CDR3. This sequence joins TRBV27 and TRBJ1-1, with D possibly TRBD1 on 5 matching bases. CDR3 length: 13 residues. The germline V gene encodes CDR1 MNHEY and CDR2 SMNVEV (reference sequence). Trimming stripped 3 bases from V and 2 bases from J, with 7 bases between. The DNA of the CDR3 is TGTGCCAGCAGTTTTCAGGGAAACACTGAAGCTTTCTTT. Its protein is CASSFQGNTEAFF.

The chain links TRBV2 to TRBJ1-1; D gene uncertain. The CDR3 has 14 residues. Germline CDR1 is SNHLY and CDR2 is FYNNEI. The V and J ends lost 5 bases and 1 base respectively, with 11 bases between them. The CDR3 protein is CASSMTKGNTEAFF. The CDR3 coding sequence is TGTGCCAGCAGTATGACCAAGGGGAACACTGAAGCTTTCTTT.

The genes are TRBV12-5 and TRBJ2-1; D might be TRBD2 (5 bases). Germline V CDR1 and CDR2: LGHNT, FRNRAP. The V end was cut by 1 base, the J end by 5 bases, with 12 bases between. The CDR3 has 15 residues. The CDR3 loop is CASGLGVGVDNEQFF. The CDR3 DNA reads TGTGCTAGTGGTTTGGGTGTGGGAGTGGACAATGAGCAGTTCTTC. Supplemented by reference TRBV12-5 and TRBJ2-1, the full variable domain reads DARVTQTPRHKVTEMGQEVTMRCQPILGHNTVFWYRQTMMQGLELLAYFRNRAPLDDSGMPKDRFSAEMPDATLATLKIQPSEPRDSAVYFCASGLGVGVDNEQFFGPGTRLTVL.

The chain's CDR3 is CASSYRVYYEQYF. CDR3 bases: TGTGCCAGCAGTTACAGGGTTTACTACGAGCAGTACTTC. This chain joins TRBV27 and TRBJ2-7, with a weak D call TRBD1 (6 bases). The CDR3 sequence is 13 residues long. CDR1 and CDR2 (germline): MNHEY, SMNVEV (reference sequence). Deletions cut 4 bases from V and 3 bases from J, with 10 bases between.